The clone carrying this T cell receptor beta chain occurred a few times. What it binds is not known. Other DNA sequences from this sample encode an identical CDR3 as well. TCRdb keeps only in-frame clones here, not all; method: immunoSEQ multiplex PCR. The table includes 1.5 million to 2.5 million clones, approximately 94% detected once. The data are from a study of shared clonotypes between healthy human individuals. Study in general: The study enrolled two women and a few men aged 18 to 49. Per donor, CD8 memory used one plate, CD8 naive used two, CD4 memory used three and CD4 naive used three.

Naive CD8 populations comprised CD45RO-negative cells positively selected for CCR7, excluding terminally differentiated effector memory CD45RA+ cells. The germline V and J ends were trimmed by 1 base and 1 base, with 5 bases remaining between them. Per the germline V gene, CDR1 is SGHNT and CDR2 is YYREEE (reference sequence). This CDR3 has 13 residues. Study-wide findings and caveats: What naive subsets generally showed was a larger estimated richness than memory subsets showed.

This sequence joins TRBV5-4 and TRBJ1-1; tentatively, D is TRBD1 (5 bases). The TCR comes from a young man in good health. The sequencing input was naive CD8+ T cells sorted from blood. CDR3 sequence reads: CASSLTGNTEAFF. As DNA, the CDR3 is TGTGCCAGCAGCTTGACAGGGAACACTGAAGCTTTCTTT. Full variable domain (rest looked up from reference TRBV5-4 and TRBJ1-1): ETGVTQSPTHLIKTRGQQVTLRCSSQSGHNTVSWYQQALGQGPQFIFQYYREEENGRGNFPPRFSGLQFPNYSSELNVNALELDDSALYLCASSLTGNTEAFFGQGTRLTVV.